This T cell receptor (beta chain) derives from a study of cytomegalovirus exposure and HLA in healthy donors. With respect to this clone: No antigen is known for it.

General study points: Reportedly, fewer N-insertions than the 666-donor mean appeared in an Asian-associated ancestry cluster in a later analysis.

Germline values: CDR1 GTSNPN, CDR2 SVGIG (reference sequence). The CDR3 is 15 residues long. V was shortened by 3 bases and J by 2 bases, with 17 bases between the two germline ends. Primers for the PCR totalled 60 Vbeta and 13 Jbeta. Here immunoSEQ multiplex PCR was the method, and the copy in TCRdb shows in-frame clones only, minus some. The table records approximately 140,000 clones, about 79% of them present only once. Source material: PBMCs. The rearrangement joins TRBV30 to TRBJ2-7; the D gene is possibly TRBD1 (7 bases). This clonotype was sampled from a man aged 50 to 59 in good health and CMV-seronegative. The CDR3 region has the DNA TGTGCCTGGAGCCCCAGGGGGGCTAATACCTACGAGCAGTACTTC. Encoded protein: CAWSPRGANTYEQYF.